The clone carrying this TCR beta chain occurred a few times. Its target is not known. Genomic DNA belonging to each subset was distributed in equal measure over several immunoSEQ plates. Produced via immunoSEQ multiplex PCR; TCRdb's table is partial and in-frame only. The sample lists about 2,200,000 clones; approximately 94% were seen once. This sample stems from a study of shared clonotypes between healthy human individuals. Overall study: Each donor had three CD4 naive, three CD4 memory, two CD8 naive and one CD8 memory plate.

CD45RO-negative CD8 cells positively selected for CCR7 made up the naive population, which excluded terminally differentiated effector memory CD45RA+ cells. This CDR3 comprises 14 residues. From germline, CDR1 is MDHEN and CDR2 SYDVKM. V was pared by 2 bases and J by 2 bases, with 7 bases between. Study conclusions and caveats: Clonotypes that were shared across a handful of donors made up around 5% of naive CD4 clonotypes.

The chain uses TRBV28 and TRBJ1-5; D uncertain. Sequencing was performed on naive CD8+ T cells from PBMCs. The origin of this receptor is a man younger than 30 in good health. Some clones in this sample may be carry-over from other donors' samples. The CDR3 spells CASSLTVGNQPQHF. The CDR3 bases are TGTGCCAGCAGTTTAACGGTAGGCAATCAGCCCCAGCATTTT.